This T cell receptor (beta chain) was identified during a study of lymphopenia after photon versus proton radiotherapy. The protocol was immunoSEQ multiplex PCR, while the TCRdb copy is restricted to in-frame clones and leaves out a portion. Among approximately 160,000 clones, 80% to 90% were seen once, and the ten largest hold 4% to 5%. J gave up 6 bases and V 1 base, and 7 bases lay outside the gene matches. The CDR3 consists of 14 residues. Germline V lookup: CDR1 SGHRS, CDR2 YFSETQ. As regards this clone: Its antigen is as yet unknown.

Study-wide results and limits: Oligoclonal CD8+ Temra expansion after nadir drove photon patients' diversity drop. Photon-treated patients lost naive T cells and TCR diversity; proton-treated stayed stable.

This material consisted of peripheral blood, taken from a patient treated with photon-based radiotherapy. The chain links TRBV5-1 to TRBJ2-7; TRBD1 matches at 7 bases. The TCR originated in a middle-aged man with gastric cancer. The CDR3 sequence: CASSLRPGGSEQYF. CDR3 nucleotides: TGCGCCAGCAGCTTGAGGCCAGGGGGAAGCGAGCAGTACTTC.